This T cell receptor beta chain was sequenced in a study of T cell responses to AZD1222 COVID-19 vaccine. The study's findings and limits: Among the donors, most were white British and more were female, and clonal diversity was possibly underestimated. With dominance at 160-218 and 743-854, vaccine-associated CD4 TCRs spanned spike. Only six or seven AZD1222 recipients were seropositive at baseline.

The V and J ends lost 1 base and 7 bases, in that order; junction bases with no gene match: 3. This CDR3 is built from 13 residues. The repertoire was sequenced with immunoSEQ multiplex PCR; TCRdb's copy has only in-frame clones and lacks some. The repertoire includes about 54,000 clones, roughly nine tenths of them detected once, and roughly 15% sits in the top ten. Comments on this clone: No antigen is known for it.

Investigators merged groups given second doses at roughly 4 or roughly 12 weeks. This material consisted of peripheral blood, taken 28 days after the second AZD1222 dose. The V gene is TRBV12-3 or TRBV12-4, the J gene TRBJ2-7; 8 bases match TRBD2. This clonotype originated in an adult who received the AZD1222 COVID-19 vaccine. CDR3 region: CASSLGTSREQYF. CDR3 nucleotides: TGTGCCAGCAGTTTAGGGACTAGCCGGGAGCAGTACTTC.